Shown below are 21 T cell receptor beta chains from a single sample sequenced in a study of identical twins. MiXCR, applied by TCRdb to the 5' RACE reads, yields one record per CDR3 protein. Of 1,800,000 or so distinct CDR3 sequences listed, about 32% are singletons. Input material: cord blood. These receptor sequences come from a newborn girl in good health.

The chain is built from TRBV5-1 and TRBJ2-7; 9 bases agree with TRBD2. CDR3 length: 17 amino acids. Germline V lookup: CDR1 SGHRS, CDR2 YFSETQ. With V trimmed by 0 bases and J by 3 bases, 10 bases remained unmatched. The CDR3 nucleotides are TGCGCCAGCAGCTTGGGACGCACGGGACTAGCAGACTACGAGCAGTACTTC. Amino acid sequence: CASSLGRTGLADYEQYF.

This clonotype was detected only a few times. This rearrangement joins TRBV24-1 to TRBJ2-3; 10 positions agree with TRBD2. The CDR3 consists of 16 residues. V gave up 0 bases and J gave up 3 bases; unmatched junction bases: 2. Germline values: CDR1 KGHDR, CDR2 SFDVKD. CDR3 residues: CATSDLLAGETDTQYF. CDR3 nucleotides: TGTGCCACCAGTGATTTGCTAGCGGGAGAGACAGATACGCAGTATTTT.

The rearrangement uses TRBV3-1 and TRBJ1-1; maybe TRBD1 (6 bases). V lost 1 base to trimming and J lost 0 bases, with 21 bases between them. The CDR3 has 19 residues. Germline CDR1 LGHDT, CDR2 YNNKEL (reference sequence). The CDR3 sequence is CASSQAHGGAGAMNTEAFF. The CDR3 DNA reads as TGTGCCAGCAGCCAAGCCCACGGGGGCGCGGGGGCCATGAACACTGAAGCTTTCTTT.

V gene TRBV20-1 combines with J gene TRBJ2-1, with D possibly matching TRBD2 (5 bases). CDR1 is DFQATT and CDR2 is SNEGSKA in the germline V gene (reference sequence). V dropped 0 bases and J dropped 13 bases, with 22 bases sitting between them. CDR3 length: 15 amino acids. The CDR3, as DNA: TGCAGTGCTAGAGATACAGCGGAAGGCACAGAGACCCAGTTCTTC. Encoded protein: CSARDTAEGTETQFF.

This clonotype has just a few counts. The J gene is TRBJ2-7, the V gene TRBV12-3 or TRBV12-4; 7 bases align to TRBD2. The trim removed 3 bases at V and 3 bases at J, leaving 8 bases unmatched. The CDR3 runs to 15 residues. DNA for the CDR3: TGTGCCAGCAGTTTGGGCGGGAGTAGGGGCTACGAGCAGTACTTC. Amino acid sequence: CASSLGGSRGYEQYF.

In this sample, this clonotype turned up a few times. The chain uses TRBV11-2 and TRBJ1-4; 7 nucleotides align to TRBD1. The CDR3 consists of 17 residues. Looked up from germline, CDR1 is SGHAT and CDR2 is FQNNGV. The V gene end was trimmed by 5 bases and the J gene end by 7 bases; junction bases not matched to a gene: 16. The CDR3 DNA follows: TGTGCCAGCAGCCAAGTGACAGGGAGAAGATTTAGTGAAAAACTGTTTTTT. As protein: CASSQVTGRRFSEKLFF. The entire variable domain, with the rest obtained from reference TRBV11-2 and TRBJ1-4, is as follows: EAGVAQSPRYKIIEKRQSVAFWCNPISGHATLYWYQQILGQGPKLLIQFQNNGVVDDSQLPKDRFSAERLKGVDSTLKIQPAKLEDSAVYLCASSQVTGRRFSEKLFFGSGTQLSVL.

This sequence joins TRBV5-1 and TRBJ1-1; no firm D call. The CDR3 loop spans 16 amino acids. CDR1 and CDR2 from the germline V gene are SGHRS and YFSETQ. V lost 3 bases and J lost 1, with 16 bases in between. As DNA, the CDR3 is TGCGCCAGCAGCTCTATAGGCACTTGGCCGAACACTGAAGCTTTCTTT. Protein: CASSSIGTWPNTEAFF.

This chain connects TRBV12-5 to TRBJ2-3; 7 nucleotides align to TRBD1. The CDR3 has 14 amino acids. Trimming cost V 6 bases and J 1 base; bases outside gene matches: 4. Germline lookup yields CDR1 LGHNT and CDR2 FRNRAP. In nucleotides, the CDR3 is TGTGCTAGTGGGGGACAGTTCGGCACAGATACGCAGTATTTT. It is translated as CASGGQFGTDTQYF.

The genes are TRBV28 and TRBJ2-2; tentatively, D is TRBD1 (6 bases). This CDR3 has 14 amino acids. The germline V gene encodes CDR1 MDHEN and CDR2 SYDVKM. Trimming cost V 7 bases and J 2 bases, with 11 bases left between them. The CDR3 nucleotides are TGTGCCAGCAAAACGGGACAAAACACCGGGGAGCTGTTTTTT. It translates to CASKTGQNTGELFF.

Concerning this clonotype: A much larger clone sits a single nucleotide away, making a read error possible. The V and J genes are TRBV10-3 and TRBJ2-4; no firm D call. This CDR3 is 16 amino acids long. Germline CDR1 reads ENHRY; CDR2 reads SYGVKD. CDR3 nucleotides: TGTGCCATCAGTGAGAAGTCTCCCCTCTTTAAAAACGTTCAGTACTTC. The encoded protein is CAISEKSPLFKNVQYF.

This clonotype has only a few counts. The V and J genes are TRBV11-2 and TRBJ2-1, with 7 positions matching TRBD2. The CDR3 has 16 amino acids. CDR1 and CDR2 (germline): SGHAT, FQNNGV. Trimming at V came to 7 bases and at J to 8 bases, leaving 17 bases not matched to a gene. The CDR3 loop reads CASTEVLRRGVDEQFF. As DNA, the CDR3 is TGTGCCAGCACCGAAGTCTTGCGTCGGGGGGTCGATGAGCAGTTCTTC.

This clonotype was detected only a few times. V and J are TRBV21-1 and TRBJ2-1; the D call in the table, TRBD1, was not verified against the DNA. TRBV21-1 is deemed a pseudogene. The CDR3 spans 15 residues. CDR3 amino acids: CASSLAGGRDNEQFF. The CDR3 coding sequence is TGTGCCAGCAGCCTAGCGGGAGGCAGGGACAATGAGCAGTTCTTC.

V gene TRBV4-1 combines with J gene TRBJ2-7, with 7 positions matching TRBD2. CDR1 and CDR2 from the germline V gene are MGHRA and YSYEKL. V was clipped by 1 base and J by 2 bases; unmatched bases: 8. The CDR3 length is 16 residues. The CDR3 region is CASSQAFGTTAYEQYF. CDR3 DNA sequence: TGCGCCAGCAGCCAAGCGTTCGGGACTACAGCCTACGAGCAGTACTTC.

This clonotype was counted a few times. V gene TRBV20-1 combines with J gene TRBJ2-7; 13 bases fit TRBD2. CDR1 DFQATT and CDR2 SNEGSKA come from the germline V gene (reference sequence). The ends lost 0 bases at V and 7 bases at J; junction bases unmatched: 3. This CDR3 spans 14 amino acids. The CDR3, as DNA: TGCAGTGCTAGAGACGGGACTAGCGGGGTTGAGCAGTACTTC. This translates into CSARDGTSGVEQYF.

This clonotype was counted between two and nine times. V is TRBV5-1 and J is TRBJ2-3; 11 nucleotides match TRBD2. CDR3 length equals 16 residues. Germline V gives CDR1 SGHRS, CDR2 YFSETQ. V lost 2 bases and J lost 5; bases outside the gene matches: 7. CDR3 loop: CASSFPLAGAVDTQYF. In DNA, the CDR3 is TGCGCCAGCAGCTTCCCACTAGCGGGGGCCGTAGATACGCAGTATTTT.

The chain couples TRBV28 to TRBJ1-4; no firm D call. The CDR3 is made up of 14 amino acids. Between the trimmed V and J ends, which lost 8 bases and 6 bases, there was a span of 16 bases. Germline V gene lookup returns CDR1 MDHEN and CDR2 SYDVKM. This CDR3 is CASRKAGTYEKLFF. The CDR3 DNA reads TGTGCCAGCCGCAAGGCCGGTACTTATGAAAAACTGTTTTTT.

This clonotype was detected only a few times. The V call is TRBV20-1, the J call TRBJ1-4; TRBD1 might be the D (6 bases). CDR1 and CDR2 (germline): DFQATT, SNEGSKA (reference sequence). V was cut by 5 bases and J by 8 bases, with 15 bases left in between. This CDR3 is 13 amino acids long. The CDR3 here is CSARQVGKEKLFF. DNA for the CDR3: TGCAGTGCTCGACAGGTGGGGAAGGAAAAACTGTTTTTT.

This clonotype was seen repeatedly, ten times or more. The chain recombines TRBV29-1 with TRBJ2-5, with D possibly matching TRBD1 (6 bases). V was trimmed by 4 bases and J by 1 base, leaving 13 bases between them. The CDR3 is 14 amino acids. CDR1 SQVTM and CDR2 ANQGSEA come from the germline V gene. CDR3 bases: TGCAGCGTTGGAGGGGGTCTCGCCCAAGAGACCCAGTACTTC. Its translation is CSVGGGLAQETQYF.

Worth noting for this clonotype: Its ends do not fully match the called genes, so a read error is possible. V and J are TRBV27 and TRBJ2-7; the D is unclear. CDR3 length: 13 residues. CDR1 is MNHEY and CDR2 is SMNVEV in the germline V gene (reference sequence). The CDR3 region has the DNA TGTGCCTGCAGACAACGGCTTTCCTACGAGCAGTACTTC. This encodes CACRQRLSYEQYF.

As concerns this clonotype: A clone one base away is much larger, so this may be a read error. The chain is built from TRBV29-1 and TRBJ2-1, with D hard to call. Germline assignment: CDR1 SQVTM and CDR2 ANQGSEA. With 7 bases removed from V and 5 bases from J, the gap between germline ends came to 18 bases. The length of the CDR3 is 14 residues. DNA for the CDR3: TGCAGCGCCCGAAGCAGAATGGGTGACAATGAGCAGTTCTTC. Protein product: CSARSRMGDNEQFF.

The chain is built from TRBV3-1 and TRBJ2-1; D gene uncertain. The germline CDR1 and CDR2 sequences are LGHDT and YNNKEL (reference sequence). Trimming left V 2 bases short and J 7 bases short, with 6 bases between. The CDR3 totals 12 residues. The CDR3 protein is CASSQTANEQFF. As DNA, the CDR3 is TGTGCCAGCAGCCAAACGGCAAATGAGCAGTTCTTC.